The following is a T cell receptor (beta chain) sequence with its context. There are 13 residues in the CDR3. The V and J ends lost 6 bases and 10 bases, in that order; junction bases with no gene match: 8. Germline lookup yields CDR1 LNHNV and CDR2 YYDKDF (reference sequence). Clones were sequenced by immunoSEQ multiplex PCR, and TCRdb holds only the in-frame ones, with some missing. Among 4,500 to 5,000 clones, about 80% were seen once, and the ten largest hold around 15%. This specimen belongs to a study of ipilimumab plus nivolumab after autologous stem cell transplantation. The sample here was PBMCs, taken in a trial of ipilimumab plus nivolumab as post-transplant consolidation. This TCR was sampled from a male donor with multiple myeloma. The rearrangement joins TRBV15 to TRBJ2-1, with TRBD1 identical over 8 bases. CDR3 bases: TGTGCCACCAGAATGGACAGGGTAAACGAGCAGTTCTTC. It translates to CATRMDRVNEQFF.